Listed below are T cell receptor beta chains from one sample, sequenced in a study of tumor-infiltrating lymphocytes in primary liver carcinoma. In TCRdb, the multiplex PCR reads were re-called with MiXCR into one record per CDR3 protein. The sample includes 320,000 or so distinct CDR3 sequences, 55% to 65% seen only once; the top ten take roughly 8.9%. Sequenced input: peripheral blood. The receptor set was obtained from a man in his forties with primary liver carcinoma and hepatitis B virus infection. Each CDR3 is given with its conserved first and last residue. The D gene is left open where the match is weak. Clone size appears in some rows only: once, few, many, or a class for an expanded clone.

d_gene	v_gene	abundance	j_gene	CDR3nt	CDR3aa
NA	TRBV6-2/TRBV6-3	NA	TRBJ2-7	TGTGCCAGCAGTTACTTTAGCGGATACGAGCAGTATTTC	CASSYFSGYEQYF
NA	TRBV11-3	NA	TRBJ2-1	TGTGCCAGAGGACTCGTGAGGCCAATAAATAAGCAGTTCTTC	CARGLVRPINKQFF
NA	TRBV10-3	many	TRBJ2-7	TGTGCCATCCTAGGGACCCACGAGCAGTACTTC	CAILGTHEQYF
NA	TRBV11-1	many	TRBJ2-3	TGTGCCAGCAGCTTGGAGAGTACAGATACGCAGTATTTT	CASSLESTDTQYF
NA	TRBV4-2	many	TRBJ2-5	TGTGCCAGCAGCCAAGGGGCAAGGAGAGACTACGAGGAGACCCAGTACTTC	CASSQGARRDYEETQYF
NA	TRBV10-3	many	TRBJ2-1	TGTGCCATCAGTGAGAATGCGGGCTACAATGAGCAGTTCTTC	CAISENAGYNEQFF
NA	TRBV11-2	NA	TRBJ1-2	TGTGCCAGCAGCCTTGGACGGCTAGGGGGGTATGGCTACGCCTTC	CASSLGRLGGYGYAF
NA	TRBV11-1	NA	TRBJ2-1	TGTGCCAGCAGCCTCATCCCCGTGACATTCGTAAATGAGCAGTTCTTC	CASSLIPVTFVNEQFF
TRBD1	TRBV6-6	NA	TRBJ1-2	TGTGCCATCAGTTACCCAACAAGACAGGGGGAATATGGCTACACCTTC	CAISYPTRQGEYGYTF
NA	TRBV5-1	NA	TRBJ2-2	TGCGCCAGCGGAGAGGCGGCGGGCACCGGGGAGCTGTTTTTT	CASGEAAGTGELFF
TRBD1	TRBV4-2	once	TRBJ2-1	TGTGCCAGGAGCCCAGCCCGACAGGGGCTAGCCGAGGATGGTGAGCAGTTCTTC	CARSPARQGLAEDGEQFF
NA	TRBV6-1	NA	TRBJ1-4	TGTGCCAGCGCATCAGGGAGGCACGGGGAAAAACTGTTTTTT	CASASGRHGEKLFF
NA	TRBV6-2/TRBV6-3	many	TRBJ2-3	TGTGCCAGCAGTTACAAGGGAGCAGATACGCAGTATTTT	CASSYKGADTQYF
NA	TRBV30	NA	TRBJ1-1	TGTGCCTGGAGTACCCCCAGGGAAGGGCGCGCTGAAGCTTTCTTT	CAWSTPREGRAEAFF
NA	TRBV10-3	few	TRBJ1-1	TGTGCCGCACTGACAGGCACTGAAGCTTTCTTT	CAALTGTEAFF
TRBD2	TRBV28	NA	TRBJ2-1	TGTGCCAGCAGTCCCCCAGGACTAGCGGTTAACAATGAGCAGTTCTTC	CASSPPGLAVNNEQFF
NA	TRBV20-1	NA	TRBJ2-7	TGCAGTGCTAGGACAGTATGGATGGCGTACGAGCAGTACTTC	CSARTVWMAYEQYF
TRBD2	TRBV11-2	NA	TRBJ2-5	TGTGCCAGCAGCTTAACACTAGCGGGTGCAGAGACCCAGTACTTC	CASSLTLAGAETQYF
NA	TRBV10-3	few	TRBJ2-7	TGTGCCATCAGTGCACTAGGCCCCTCGGGCGAGCAGTACTTC	CAISALGPSGEQYF
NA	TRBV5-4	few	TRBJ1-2	TGTGCCAGCACCTACAGCCCTGCACAAGCCTATGGCTACACCTTC	CASTYSPAQAYGYTF
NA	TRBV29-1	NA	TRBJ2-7	TGCAGCGTACACAGGGATTCCAGCGAGCAGTACTTC	CSVHRDSSEQYF
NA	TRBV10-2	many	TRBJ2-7	TGCGCCAGCAGTGTGGCGGGCGTCGAGCAGTACTTC	CASSVAGVEQYF
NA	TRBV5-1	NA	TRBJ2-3	TGCGCCGGCAGCTTCCTCGGGGGACCGGAAACGCAGTATTTT	CAGSFLGGPETQYF
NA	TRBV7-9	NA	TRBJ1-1	TGTGCCAGCAGCTTAAATCGGGGCGGGGTCACTGAAGCTTTCTTT	CASSLNRGGVTEAFF
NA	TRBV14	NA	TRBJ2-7	TGTGCCAGCAGCCACACTTTTCGAGAAGCCTACGAGCAGTACTTC	CASSHTFREAYEQYF